One sample yielded the 30 T cell receptor beta chains listed below, sequenced in a study of CD8+ T cells in alopecia areata. It was cDNA, reverse transcribed from extracted RNA, that served as the sequencing template. This table comes from immunoSEQ multiplex PCR, and its TCRdb copy is limited to in-frame clones, with some not included. The data contain roughly 190,000 clones, 60% of them seen just once; the ten biggest clones take up approximately 1%. The treatment: oral pan-JAK inhibitor, 5-10 mg twice daily. The starting material was CD4+ T cells sorted from blood, obtained at week 24, from a patient treated with tofacitinib. Source of these receptors: a human donor with alopecia areata.

V and J are TRBV29-1 and TRBJ2-1; 8 bases agree with TRBD2. The CDR3 spans 14 residues. Per germline, CDR1 SQVTM and CDR2 ANQGSEA. With V trimmed by 4 bases and J by 1 base, 3 bases remained unmatched. The DNA of the CDR3 is TGCAGCGTTGTTGCTAGCGGGTCCTACAATGAGCAGTTCTTC. This translates into CSVVASGSYNEQFF.

This clone was seen once. The CDR3 DNA sequence: TGCAGCGTTGAAGCTAGGGCCGGGGCCAACGTCCTGACTTTC. This codes for CSVEARAGANVLTF. The chain uses TRBV29-1 and TRBJ2-6; D is ambiguous. The germline V gene has CDR1 SQVTM and CDR2 ANQGSEA. V lost 1 base and J 4 bases, leaving 8 bases between the germline ends. CDR3 length: 14 residues.

This chain uses TRBV25-1 with TRBJ2-3, with a weak D call TRBD1 (5 bases). Trimming stripped 1 base from V and 4 bases from J, with 12 bases between. The CDR3 sequence is 15 residues long. In germline, CDR1 is MGHDK, CDR2 SYGVNS. The CDR3 sequence is CASSESTVNSDTQYF. Written as DNA, the CDR3 is TGTGCCAGCAGTGAATCGACAGTTAATTCAGATACGCAGTATTTT.

The genes are TRBV29-1 and TRBJ1-1; D remains unclear. The V and J ends lost 6 bases and 3 bases respectively, with 17 bases between them. Per germline, CDR1 SQVTM and CDR2 ANQGSEA. The CDR3 sequence is 14 residues long. CDR3 nucleotides: TGCAGCGTAGCACAGACCCCTGTTGACACTGAAGCTTTCTTT. This translates into CSVAQTPVDTEAFF.

The V and J genes are TRBV6-1 and TRBJ2-7; TRBD1 matches 10 bases. Germline lookup yields CDR1 MNHNS and CDR2 SASEGT. V gave up 2 bases and J gave up 7 bases; unmatched junction bases: 5. The CDR3 is 14 residues long. The CDR3: CASSEQTGGWEQYF. Here the CDR3 DNA reads TGTGCCAGCAGTGAACAGACAGGGGGCTGGGAGCAGTACTTC.

The chain couples TRBV4-1 to TRBJ2-1; TRBD2 is a possible D gene (5 bases). The CDR3 has 15 amino acids. Germline loops: CDR1 MGHRA, CDR2 YSYEKL. V lost 4 bases, J lost 8 bases, and 18 bases lay in between. The CDR3 nucleotides are TGCGCCAGCAGCCCCCCCTCGGGCCTAGCCCATGAGCAGTTCTTC. Its translation is CASSPPSGLAHEQFF.

Written as DNA, the CDR3 is TGTGCCGCTATCCCAGGCATGAACACTGAAGCTTTCTTT. It specifies CAAIPGMNTEAFF. The rearrangement uses TRBV30 and TRBJ1-1; D is uncertain. In germline, CDR1 is GTSNPN, CDR2 SVGIG (reference sequence). Trimming removed 8 bases at V and 0 bases at J, with 13 bases between. The CDR3 has 13 amino acids.

This clone has a handful of counts. The chain has TRBV11-3 and TRBJ1-2; D unclear. Germline CDR1 reads SGHNT; CDR2 reads YENEEA. CDR3 length: 13 residues. V gave up 5 bases and J gave up 8 bases, with 15 bases separating them. CDR3 DNA sequence: TGTGCCAGCAGCCCGACGCCCGGAGCAGGCTACACCTTC. It is translated as CASSPTPGAGYTF.

J is TRBJ2-7 and V is TRBV27, with 7 bases matching TRBD1. Germline CDR1 reads MNHEY; CDR2 reads SMNVEV (reference sequence). V was pared by 5 bases and J by 4 bases, with 5 bases of the junction left unmatched. This CDR3 is 13 amino acids long. The CDR3 coding sequence is TGTGCCAGCAGTCGCAAACAGGGGTACGAGCAGTACTTC. It specifies CASSRKQGYEQYF.

CDR3 in amino acids: CSIRGTGTEAFF. The CDR3 coding sequence is TGCAGCATAAGGGGTACAGGGACTGAAGCTTTCTTT. The chain recombines TRBV29-1 with TRBJ1-1; possibly TRBD1 for D (6 bases). Between the trimmed V and J ends, which lost 8 bases and 5 bases, there was a span of 15 bases. This CDR3 region has 12 residues. CDR1 is SQVTM and CDR2 is ANQGSEA in the germline V gene.

The chain combines TRBV29-1 with TRBJ1-1; 7 bases agree with TRBD1. Looked up from germline, CDR1 is SQVTM and CDR2 is ANQGSEA. J gave up 11 bases and V 7 bases, and 10 bases lay outside the gene matches. The CDR3 is 11 amino acids. Written as DNA, the CDR3 is TGCAGCGCCAACAGGGGCGGCACGGCTTTCTTT. Its translation: CSANRGGTAFF.

This chain joins TRBV7-6 and TRBJ1-2; D is possibly TRBD1 (6 bases). Germline V gives CDR1 SGHVS, CDR2 FNYEAQ. This CDR3 spans 14 amino acids. Trimming shortened V by 4 bases and J by 5 bases, and 14 bases separated the two germline ends. CDR3 amino acids: CASSSTGTKYGYTF. The CDR3 region has the DNA TGTGCCAGCAGCTCAACCGGGACAAAATATGGCTACACCTTC.

As DNA, the CDR3 is TGTGCCAGCAGCTTATCGGATGAAGCTTTCTTT. It encodes CASSLSDEAFF. This chain joins TRBV7-2 and TRBJ1-1; D not certain. CDR1 and CDR2 from the germline V gene are SGHTA and FQGNSA. The CDR3 contains 11 residues. The V end was cut by 2 bases, the J end by 7 bases, with 5 bases between.

The V call is TRBV23-1, the J call TRBJ2-4, with TRBD1 matching 7 bases. TRBV23-1 has ORF status, its function being uncertain. This CDR3 has 13 amino acids. The junction had 5 bases not matched to a gene; V was cut back by 7 bases and J by 5 bases. DNA of the CDR3: TGCGCCAGCAATGAGGGGGCGGAAAACATTCAGTACTTC. This sequence encodes CASNEGAENIQYF.

This clone was counted ten times or more. CDR3 DNA sequence: TGTGCCAGCAGTTTCGTGAGCTCGCTCGATGGAGGCTACACCTTC. The encoded protein is CASSFVSSLDGGYTF. The rearrangement links TRBV27 to TRBJ1-2, with D hard to call. CDR3 length: 15 amino acids. Germline CDR1 MNHEY, CDR2 SMNVEV (reference sequence). Trimming cost V 3 bases and J 8 bases, with 19 bases left between them.

V gene TRBV7-9 combines with J gene TRBJ2-7, with a possible D match to TRBD1 (5 bases). The length of the CDR3 is 12 residues. V gave up 1 base and J gave up 7 bases, with 8 bases separating them. From germline, CDR1 is SEHNR and CDR2 FQNEAQ (reference sequence). The CDR3 sequence is CASSLEGAEQYF. CDR3 DNA sequence: TGTGCCAGCAGCTTAGAAGGGGCAGAGCAGTACTTC.

This chain joins TRBV30 and TRBJ2-7; 10 bases line up with TRBD2. The CDR3 sequence is 14 residues long. Per the germline V gene, CDR1 is GTSNPN and CDR2 is SVGIG (reference sequence). V was clipped by 5 bases and J by 7 bases; unmatched bases: 11. This chain's CDR3 is CAWSVAGGSREQYF. CDR3 in DNA: TGTGCCTGGTCGGTAGCGGGGGGCAGTCGGGAGCAGTACTTC. Full variable domain (missing parts from reference TRBV30 and TRBJ2-7): SQTIHQWPATLVQPVGSPLSLECTVEGTSNPNLYWYRQAAGRGLQLLFYSVGIGQISSEVPQNLSASRPQDRQFILSSKKLLLSDSGFYLCAWSVAGGSREQYFGPGTRLTVT.

The rearrangement uses TRBV7-6 and TRBJ2-5, with D maybe TRBD2 (6 bases). The germline gives CDR1 SGHVS, CDR2 FNYEAQ. Trimming cost V 1 base and J 1 base, with 19 bases left between them. This CDR3 has 18 amino acids. CDR3 sequence (DNA): TGTGCCAGCAGCTTAGGGGCCCTTCGGCGGGGCCTCCAAGAGACCCAGTACTTC. Translated, it gives CASSLGALRRGLQETQYF.

V usage is TRBV27 and J usage is TRBJ2-5; 9 nucleotides align to TRBD1. Germline assignment: CDR1 MNHEY and CDR2 SMNVEV (reference sequence). This CDR3 region has 16 residues. Losses at the gene ends were 2 bases for V and 3 bases for J; bases not matched to a gene: 7. CDR3 coding DNA: TGTGCCAGCAGTTTAGCTCCGGGACAGGGCAAAGAGACCCAGTACTTC. Translation: CASSLAPGQGKETQYF.

The chain combines TRBV30 with TRBJ2-3; no reliable D call. Looked up from germline, CDR1 is GTSNPN and CDR2 is SVGIG (reference sequence). The CDR3 length is 12 residues. The ends were cut back, 2 bases at V and 7 bases at J, with 10 bases in the middle. CDR3 amino acids: CAWSLSGYTQYF. The DNA of the CDR3 is TGTGCCTGGAGTTTATCGGGTTATACGCAGTATTTT.

The chain is built from TRBV28 and TRBJ1-4, with 11 bases aligning to TRBD1. V lost 6 bases and J lost 7; bases outside the gene matches: 4. CDR3 length: 14 amino acids. In germline, CDR1 is MDHEN, CDR2 SYDVKM. CDR3 region: CASSRGTGGEKLFF. For the CDR3, the DNA is TGTGCCAGCAGCAGAGGGACAGGGGGTGAAAAACTGTTTTTT.

A single count supports this clone. This same CDR3 is encoded by further DNA sequences in the sample. V and J are TRBV30 and TRBJ2-5; TRBD1 agrees at 9 bases. The V segment lost 1 base and the J segment 3 bases; nucleotides outside the gene matches: 0. CDR3 length: 13 residues. Per germline, CDR1 GTSNPN and CDR2 SVGIG (reference sequence). The CDR3 DNA sequence: TGTGCCTGGAGTGGGACAGGGGAAGAGACCCAGTACTTC. Translating it yields CAWSGTGEETQYF.

In this sample, this clone turned up a few times. The CDR3 protein is CASSSRLAGLEQYF. CDR3 nucleotide sequence: TGTGCCAGCAGCTCCAGATTGGCGGGTCTCGAGCAGTACTTC. This chain uses TRBV7-2 with TRBJ2-7; possibly TRBD2 for D (5 bases). The CDR3 runs 14 residues. The V end was cut by 4 bases, the J end by 6 bases, with 16 bases between. Germline V gene data show CDR1 as SGHTA and CDR2 as FQGNSA.

This clone was seen more than once but under ten times. The V and J genes are TRBV9 and TRBJ2-2, with D tentatively TRBD1 (6 bases). V was trimmed by 4 bases and J by 0 bases, leaving 10 bases between them. Germline V gene sequence: CDR1 SGDLS, CDR2 YYNGEE. The CDR3 has 15 residues. CDR3 protein: CASSFGQTNTGELFF. CDR3 bases: TGTGCCAGCAGCTTCGGACAGACGAACACCGGGGAGCTGTTTTTT. Drawing the rest from reference TRBV9 and TRBJ2-2, the complete variable domain is DSGVTQTPKHLITATGQRVTLRCSPRSGDLSVYWYQQSLDQGLQFLIQYYNGEERAKGNILERFSAQQFPDLHSELNLSSLELGDSALYFCASSFGQTNTGELFFGEGSRLTVL.

The V and J genes are TRBV25-1 and TRBJ1-1, with 8 bases that match TRBD1. The V and J ends lost 8 bases and 10 bases, in that order; junction bases with no gene match: 9. Germline CDR1 and CDR2: MGHDK and SYGVNS. The CDR3 spans 12 residues. This chain's CDR3 is CASGQGSLPAFF. For the CDR3, the DNA is TGTGCCAGCGGACAGGGTTCCCTTCCAGCTTTCTTT.

The chain has TRBV27 and TRBJ1-5, with 7 bases aligning to TRBD1. Germline-derived CDR1 and CDR2 are MNHEY and SMNVEV (reference sequence). With 4 bases clipped from V and 4 bases from J, the junction kept 4 bases outside the gene matches. This CDR3 region has 14 residues. CDR3: CASSSTGRNQPQHF. CDR3 sequence (DNA): TGTGCCAGCAGTTCGACAGGGCGTAATCAGCCCCAGCATTTT.

V usage is TRBV29-1 and J usage is TRBJ2-7, with D tentatively TRBD1 (6 bases). V lost 5 bases and J lost 4, with 9 bases in between. CDR1 and CDR2 from the germline V gene are SQVTM and ANQGSEA. The CDR3 contains 11 residues. This chain's CDR3 is CSVRQDYEQYF. The CDR3 DNA follows: TGCAGCGTTCGACAGGATTACGAGCAGTACTTC.

This clone was detected only a few times. This chain joins TRBV19 and TRBJ1-2; maybe TRBD1 (6 bases). The germline gives CDR1 LNHDA, CDR2 SQIVND (reference sequence). The CDR3 totals 14 residues. V lost 7 bases and J lost 5, with 17 bases in between. CDR3 residues: CASIGRGGVYGYTF. The CDR3 nucleotides read TGTGCCAGTATTGGCCGGGGGGGCGTTTATGGCTACACCTTC.

This clone is a singleton in its sample. CDR3 sequence reads: CASSARARVTNEKLFF. DNA for the CDR3: TGTGCCAGCAGTGCCAGGGCCAGGGTAACTAATGAAAAACTGTTTTTT. The genes are TRBV27 and TRBJ1-4; possible D gene TRBD1, 5 bases. This CDR3 contains 16 residues. V dropped 5 bases and J dropped 1 base, with 14 bases sitting between them. Germline V lookup: CDR1 MNHEY, CDR2 SMNVEV (reference sequence).

The chain carries TRBV2 and TRBJ2-3; D is possibly TRBD1 (5 bases). V was trimmed by 1 base and J by 8 bases, leaving 10 bases between them. The CDR3 spans 13 residues. Germline V CDR1 and CDR2: SNHLY, FYNNEI. CDR3 loop: CASSEETVGTQYF. CDR3 in DNA: TGTGCCAGCAGTGAAGAGACAGTTGGTACGCAGTATTTT.